Here is one T cell receptor (beta chain) with its context. The data derive from a study of blood T cell repertoires in COVID-19. About the research overall: Nucleic acid was either cDNA or gDNA, and it came from T cells, B-cell-depleted T cells, or PBMCs.

Some clones are missing from TCRdb's copy, which holds only in-frame ones; the method was immunoSEQ multiplex PCR. The data contain under 250,000 clones, approximately 90% of them seen just once; the ten biggest clones take up approximately 2.4%. Germline V gene sequence: CDR1 KGHSH, CDR2 LQKENI. The CDR3 sequence is 14 residues long. Trimming shortened V by 1 base and J by 2 bases, and 7 bases separated the two germline ends. The sequence was obtained from a young man with COVID-19, enrolled during active disease. The chain is built from TRBV18 and TRBJ2-3, with D unclear. Sequencing was done on a sample of peripheral blood. This CDR3 is CASSPLRTTDTQYF. The CDR3 DNA reads TGTGCCAGCTCACCACTCAGAACCACAGATACGCAGTATTTT.